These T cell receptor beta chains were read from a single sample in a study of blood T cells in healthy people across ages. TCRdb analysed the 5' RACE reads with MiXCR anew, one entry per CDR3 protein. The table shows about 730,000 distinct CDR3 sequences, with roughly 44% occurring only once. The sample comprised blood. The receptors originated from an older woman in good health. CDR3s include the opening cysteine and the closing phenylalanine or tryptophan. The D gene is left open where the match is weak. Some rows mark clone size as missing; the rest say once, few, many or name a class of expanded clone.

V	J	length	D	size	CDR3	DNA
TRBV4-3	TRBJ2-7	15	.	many	CASSWSTSSYNEQYF	TGCGCCAGCAGCTGGTCGACGAGCTCCTACAATGAGCAGTACTTC
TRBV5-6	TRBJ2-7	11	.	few	CASSLVNEQYF	TGTGCCAGCAGCTTGGTGAACGAGCAGTACTTC
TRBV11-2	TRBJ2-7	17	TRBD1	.	CASSSEDRGAKWYEQYF	TGTGCCAGCAGCTCGGAGGACAGGGGGGCGAAGTGGTACGAGCAGTACTTC
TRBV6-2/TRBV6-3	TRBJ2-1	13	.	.	CASRGMIYNEQFF	TGTGCCAGCAGAGGGATGATCTACAATGAGCAGTTCTTC
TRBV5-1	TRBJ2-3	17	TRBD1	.	CASSAAKTGAGTDTQYF	TGCGCCAGCAGCGCAGCAAAGACAGGGGCCGGCACAGATACGCAGTATTTT
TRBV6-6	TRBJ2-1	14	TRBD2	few	CASSYSVGGYEQFF	TGTGCCAGCAGTTACTCGGTGGGGGGGTATGAGCAGTTCTTC
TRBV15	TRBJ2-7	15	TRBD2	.	CATSRKLAGEYEQYF	TGTGCCACCAGCAGAAAATTAGCGGGAGAGTACGAGCAGTACTTC
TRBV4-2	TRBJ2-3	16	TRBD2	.	CASRRTSGGAHHTQYF	TGTGCCAGCAGACGGACTAGCGGGGGGGCCCACCATACGCAGTATTTT
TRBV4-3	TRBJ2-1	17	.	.	CASSPSQTGSSYNEQFF	TGCGCCAGCAGCCCCTCGCAGACGGGGTCCTCTTACAATGAGCAGTTCTTC
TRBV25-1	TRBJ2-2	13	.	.	CASSTGETGELFF	TGTGCCAGCAGTACGGGGGAAACCGGGGAGCTGTTTTTT
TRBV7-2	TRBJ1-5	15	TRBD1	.	CASSSGQGRYQPQHF	TGTGCCAGCAGCTCCGGACAGGGCCGGTATCAGCCCCAGCATTTT
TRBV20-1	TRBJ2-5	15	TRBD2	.	CSANTGSGGQETQYF	TGCAGTGCAAATACCGGGAGCGGGGGACAAGAGACCCAGTACTTC
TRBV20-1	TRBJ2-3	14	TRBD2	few	CSARGAGGTDTQYF	TGCAGTGCTAGAGGGGCGGGGGGCACAGATACGCAGTATTTT
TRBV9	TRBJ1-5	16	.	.	CASSVDVGGSNQPQHF	TGTGCCAGCAGCGTAGATGTGGGGGGTAGCAATCAGCCCCAGCATTTT
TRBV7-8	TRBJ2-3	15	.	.	CASSYQGRGADTQYF	TGTGCCAGCAGCTATCAGGGGCGCGGTGCAGATACGCAGTATTTT
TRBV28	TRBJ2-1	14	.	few	CASSGGTPYNEQFF	TGTGCCAGCAGTGGAGGGACACCCTACAATGAGCAGTTCTTC
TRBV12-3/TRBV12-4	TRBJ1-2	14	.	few	CASSSSGINYGYTF	TGTGCCAGCTCTTCATCAGGGATCAACTATGGCTACACCTTC
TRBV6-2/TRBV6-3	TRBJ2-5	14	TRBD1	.	CASSSDRGYNEQYF	TGTGCCAGCAGTTCCGACAGGGGGTACAATGAGCAGTACTTC
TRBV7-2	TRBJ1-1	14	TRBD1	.	CASSLTQGDTEAFF	TGTGCCAGCAGCTTAACCCAGGGGGACACTGAAGCTTTCTTT
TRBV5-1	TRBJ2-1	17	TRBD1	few	CASSLAKGADSYNEQFF	TGCGCCAGCAGCCTTGCCAAGGGGGCGGACTCCTACAATGAGCAGTTCTTC
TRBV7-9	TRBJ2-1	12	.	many	CASSSSGNEQFF	TGTGCCAGCAGCTCGAGCGGGAATGAGCAGTTCTTC
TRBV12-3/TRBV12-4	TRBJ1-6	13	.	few	CASSSGEESPLHF	TGTGCCAGCAGTTCAGGGGAGGAATCACCCCTCCACTTT
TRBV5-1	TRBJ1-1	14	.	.	CASSPGNPRTEAFF	TGCGCCAGCAGCCCCGGGAACCCGAGGACTGAAGCTTTCTTT
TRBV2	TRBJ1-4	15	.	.	CASSERGGLGEKLFF	TGTGCCAGCAGTGAACGCGGGGGCTTGGGGGAAAAACTGTTTTTT
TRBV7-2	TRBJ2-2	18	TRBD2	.	CASSHPLAGGSNTGELFF	TGTGCCAGCAGCCACCCACTAGCGGGAGGTTCGAACACCGGGGAGCTGTTTTTT
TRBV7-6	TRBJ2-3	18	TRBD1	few	CASSPRPHGRGTTDTQYF	TGTGCCAGCAGCCCCCGGCCCCACGGCAGGGGGACGACAGATACGCAGTATTTT
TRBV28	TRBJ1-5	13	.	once	CASSGQHNQPQHF	TGTGCCAGCAGCGGACAGCACAATCAGCCCCAGCATTTT
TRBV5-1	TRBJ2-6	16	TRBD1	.	CASSWDSFSGANVLTF	TGCGCCAGCAGCTGGGACAGCTTCTCTGGGGCCAACGTCCTGACTTTC
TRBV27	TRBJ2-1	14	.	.	CASSVGRQDIEQFF	TGTGCCAGCAGTGTAGGAAGGCAGGATATTGAGCAGTTCTTC
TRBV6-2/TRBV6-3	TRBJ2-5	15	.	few	CASSYSRPYQETQYF	TGTGCCAGCAGTTACTCGAGACCGTACCAAGAGACCCAGTACTTC
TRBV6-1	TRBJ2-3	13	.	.	CASSDFEADTQYF	TGTGCCAGCAGTGACTTTGAGGCAGATACGCAGTATTTT
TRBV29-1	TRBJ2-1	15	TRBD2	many	CSVRLAGVTYNEQFF	TGCAGCGTTCGACTAGCGGGAGTTACCTACAATGAGCAGTTCTTC
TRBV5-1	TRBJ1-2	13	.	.	CASSLGQAEGYTF	TGCGCCAGCAGCTTGGGACAGGCGGAAGGCTACACCTTC
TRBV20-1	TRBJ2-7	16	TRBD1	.	CSARAAETGSTYEQYF	TGCAGTGCTAGAGCCGCCGAGACAGGGAGTACCTACGAGCAGTACTTC
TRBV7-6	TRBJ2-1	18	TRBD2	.	CASTLLWGGSGGANEQFF	TGTGCCAGCACCCTACTATGGGGCGGTAGCGGGGGGGCCAATGAGCAGTTCTTC
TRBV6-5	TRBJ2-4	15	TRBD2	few	CASSRTSGAWDIQYF	TGTGCCAGCAGCCGCACTAGCGGGGCTTGGGACATTCAGTACTTC
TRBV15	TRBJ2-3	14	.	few	CATSRENSRGPQYF	TGTGCCACCAGCAGAGAAAATAGCCGGGGACCACAGTATTTT
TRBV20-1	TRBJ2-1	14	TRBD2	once	CSAIGLAGSSEQFF	TGCAGTGCTATCGGGCTAGCGGGATCCTCTGAGCAGTTCTTC
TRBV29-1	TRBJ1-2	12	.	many	CSVARTDYGYTF	TGCAGCGTAGCCAGGACAGACTATGGCTACACCTTC
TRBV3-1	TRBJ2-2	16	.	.	CASSLRKGMGTGELFF	TGTGCCAGCAGCCTCCGGAAGGGAATGGGGACCGGGGAGCTGTTTTTT
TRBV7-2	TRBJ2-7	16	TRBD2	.	CASSNPSGGGYNEQYF	TGTGCCAGCAGCAACCCGAGCGGGGGGGGATACAATGAGCAGTACTTC
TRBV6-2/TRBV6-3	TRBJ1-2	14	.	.	CATQYLQDYEGYTF	TGTGCCACGCAATACCTACAGGACTACGAGGGCTACACCTTC
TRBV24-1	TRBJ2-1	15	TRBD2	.	CATSLGLAGVNEQFF	TGTGCCACCAGTCTGGGACTAGCGGGGGTAAATGAGCAGTTCTTC
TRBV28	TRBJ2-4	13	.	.	CASSRGSGNIQYF	TGTGCCAGCAGTCGGGGATCGGGAAACATTCAGTACTTC
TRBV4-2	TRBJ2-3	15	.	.	CASSQTNEVAGTQYF	TGTGCCAGCAGCCAAACTAATGAGGTCGCAGGTACGCAGTATTTT
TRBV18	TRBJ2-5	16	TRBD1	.	CASSPQGGFGQETQYF	TGTGCCAGCTCACCACAAGGGGGCTTCGGGCAAGAGACCCAGTACTTC
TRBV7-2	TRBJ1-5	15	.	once	CASSLEGRSNQPQHF	TGTGCCAGCAGCTTAGAGGGGCGTAGCAATCAGCCCCAGCATTTT
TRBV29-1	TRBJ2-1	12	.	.	CSVDLGVDEQFF	TGCAGCGTTGATCTCGGAGTGGATGAGCAGTTCTTC
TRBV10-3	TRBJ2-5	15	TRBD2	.	CAFSGRTSGRETQYF	TGTGCCTTCAGTGGAAGGACTAGCGGGAGGGAGACCCAGTACTTC
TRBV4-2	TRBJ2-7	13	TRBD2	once	CASSQPGGDEQYF	TGTGCCAGCAGCCAGCCCGGGGGGGATGAGCAGTACTTC
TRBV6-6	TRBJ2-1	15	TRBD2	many	CASSQTSGGYNEQFF	TGTGCCAGCAGTCAGACTAGCGGGGGGTACAATGAGCAGTTCTTC
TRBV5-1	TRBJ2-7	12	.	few	CASNTGTNEQYF	TGCGCCAGCAACACAGGGACGAATGAGCAGTACTTC